This T cell receptor (beta chain) is from a study of blood T cell repertoires in COVID-19. Turning to the study itself: The United States, Italy and Spain supplied acute and convalescent COVID-19 samples. In each case, the material was cDNA or gDNA derived from T cells, B-cell-depleted T cells, or PBMCs.

Participant ages covered about 18 to 89 years across about two dozen US areas. Two negative PCRs, clearance, or symptom resolution had been documented for recovered Cohort 3 donors. Germline loops: CDR1 SGHRS, CDR2 YFSETQ. The CDR3 runs 16 residues. V was shortened by 7 bases and J by 7 bases, with 21 bases between the two germline ends. Assay: immunoSEQ multiplex PCR; the TCRdb copy retains only in-frame clones and omits some. The sample shows 200,000 to 250,000 clones, about 80% of them seen only once. This receptor was identified in a man aged 55 to 70 who had recovered from COVID-19. The sample taken for sequencing was PBMCs or T cells enriched from blood (not recorded which). The J gene is TRBJ1-6, the V gene TRBV5-1; D remains unclear. The CDR3: CASAPGLGGRNSPLHF. The CDR3 DNA follows: TGCGCCAGCGCACCGGGGTTGGGAGGCAGAAATTCACCCCTCCACTTT.